The rows below give T cell receptor beta chains drawn from one sample of a study of cytotoxic CD8 clonotypes in ibrutinib-treated CLL. This table comes from immunoSEQ multiplex PCR, and its TCRdb copy is limited to in-frame clones, with some not included. The profile covers 250,000 to 350,000 clones, with around 76% appearing a single time and roughly 6% taken by the ten largest. Sequenced material: PBMCs, taken at disease progression, from a patient treated with ibrutinib. Receptors originate from a human donor with chronic lymphocytic leukemia. The CDR3 runs from the conserved cysteine through the conserved F or W. A D gene is named only where the DNA matches it firmly. Only part of the rows carry a size: once, few, many, or a class if the clone is expanded.

len	v_gene	d_gene	j_gene	abundance	CDR3aa	CDR3nt
15	TRBV27	TRBD1	TRBJ1-1	few	CASSPRAGTGGDPYF	TGTGCCAGCAGCCCAAGGGCAGGGACAGGGGGCGACCCGTACTTT
11	TRBV27	-	TRBJ2-7	-	CASSFKGTSYF	TGTGCCAGCAGTTTCAAGGGGACTTCGTACTTC
14	TRBV5-4	-	TRBJ2-7	-	CASSLGSLPYEQYF	TGTGCCAGCAGCTTGGGGTCCCTCCCCTACGAGCAGTACTTC
16	TRBV18	TRBD2	TRBJ2-3	-	CASSPVGTTYTDTQYF	TGTGCCAGCTCACCGGTCGGGACTACTTACACAGATACGCAGTATTTT
14	TRBV5-1	TRBD1	TRBJ1-2	few	CASSLTRGLDGYTF	TGCGCCAGCAGCTTAACCAGGGGGCTGGATGGCTACACCTTC
14	TRBV10-3	TRBD1	TRBJ2-3	-	CAIAGTGNTDTQYF	TGTGCCATCGCCGGGACAGGGAATACAGATACGCAGTATTTT
22	TRBV21-1	-	TRBJ2-7	-	CASSAGGDRCTPSPRLTSEQYF	TGTGCCAGCAGCGCCGGAGGAGACAGGTGTACCCCGAGCCCACGACTTACCTCCGAGCAGTACTTC
16	TRBV6-1	-	TRBJ2-3	-	CASSDGSASNADTQYF	TGTGCCAGCAGTGACGGATCGGCTAGCAATGCAGATACGCAGTATTTT
16	TRBV11-2	TRBD1	TRBJ1-3	-	CASRGVPGGGGNTIYF	TGTGCCAGCAGGGGCGTCCCAGGGGGTGGTGGAAACACCATATATTTT
15	TRBV7-9	-	TRBJ2-7	once	CASSSWTETNYEQYF	TGTGCCAGCAGCTCTTGGACAGAGACAAACTACGAGCAGTACTTC
12	TRBV13	-	TRBJ2-1	-	CASSLAAGKQFF	TGTGCCAGCAGCTTAGCGGCGGGAAAACAGTTCTTC
16	TRBV15	TRBD2	TRBJ2-3	-	CATSRGLVGGSDTQYF	TGTGCCACCAGCAGGGGACTAGTCGGGGGTTCAGATACGCAGTATTTT
16	TRBV28	TRBD2	TRBJ2-2	-	CASSFQAGGSTGELFF	TGTGCCAGCAGTTTTCAAGCGGGAGGGTCCACCGGGGAGCTGTTTTTT
12	TRBV5-1	-	TRBJ2-7	-	CASSLDSLKQYF	TGCGCCAGCAGCTTGGATAGTTTGAAGCAGTACTTC
13	TRBV7-2	-	TRBJ1-2	-	CASSLAETGGYTF	TGTGCCAGCAGCTTAGCCGAAACCGGTGGCTACACCTTC
15	TRBV5-1	-	TRBJ2-7	-	CASRSTSHAFYEQYF	TGCGCCAGCAGGAGTACTAGCCATGCCTTCTACGAGCAGTACTTC
15	TRBV7-6	TRBD2	TRBJ2-7	-	CASSRTSGGLNEQYF	TGTGCCAGCAGCCGGACTAGCGGGGGTCTCAACGAGCAGTACTTC
15	TRBV28	-	TRBJ2-7	-	CASSLPSMGADEQYF	TGTGCCAGCAGTTTACCGTCAATGGGGGCTGACGAGCAGTACTTC
16	TRBV6-5	TRBD1	TRBJ1-2	-	CASSYMETTGNYGYTF	TGTGCCAGCAGTTACATGGAAACGACAGGGAACTATGGCTACACCTTC
10	TRBV2	-	TRBJ1-1	-	CASSNTEAFF	TGTGCCAGCAGTAACACTGAAGCTTTCTTT
15	TRBV7-9	TRBD1	TRBJ2-3	-	CASSPQGGSTDTQYF	TGTGCCAGCAGCCCACAGGGGGGTAGCACAGATACGCAGTATTTT
14	TRBV5-1	-	TRBJ1-3	-	CASTPGPQGNTIYF	TGCGCCAGCACCCCAGGTCCGCAAGGAAACACCATATATTTT
16	TRBV15	TRBD1	TRBJ1-2	-	CATSEAGTGVNYGYTF	TGTGCCACCAGCGAAGCGGGGACAGGGGTTAACTATGGCTACACCTTC
14	TRBV15	-	TRBJ2-7	-	CATSSGPYSYEQYF	TGTGCCACCAGTTCCGGACCTTACTCCTACGAGCAGTACTTC
15	TRBV10-3	-	TRBJ1-3	-	CAISEPGRTFYTIYF	TGTGCCATCAGTGAACCGGGACGGACATTCTACACCATATATTTT
17	TRBV19	-	TRBJ1-6	-	CASSIGRQSSYNSPLHF	TGTGCCAGTAGTATAGGGCGGCAGAGCTCCTATAATTCACCCCTCCACTTT
18	TRBV7-2	TRBD1	TRBJ1-2	-	CASSLVPLPGQGNYGYTF	TGTGCCAGCAGCTTAGTTCCACTCCCGGGACAGGGGAACTATGGCTACACCTTC
14	TRBV27	-	TRBJ2-7	-	CASSPRTESYEQYF	TGTGCCAGCAGTCCCCGAACAGAAAGCTACGAGCAGTACTTC
16	TRBV9	-	TRBJ1-2	-	CASSARTGQAYYGYTF	TGTGCCAGCAGCGCCCGAACGGGGCAGGCCTACTATGGCTACACCTTC